This entry features one T cell receptor (beta chain) sequence. Its antigen is unknown. This entry belongs to a study of cytomegalovirus exposure and HLA in healthy donors. Overall study results and limits: A few CMV-associated chains proved CMV antigen-specific in vitro. Likely technical artifact: a cluster of highly shared sequence variants. Common viral pathogens (according to a later analysis) appeared linked to several of the most significant clusters. In a later analysis, productive TCRs from donors in an Asian-associated ancestry cluster reportedly carried fewer N-insertions than the cohort mean.

V lost 0 bases and J lost 0; bases outside the gene matches: 5. The CDR3 contains 17 residues. CDR1 is LNHDA and CDR2 is SQIVND in the germline V gene (reference sequence). Primers for the PCR totalled 60 Vbeta and 13 Jbeta. Here immunoSEQ multiplex PCR was the method, and the copy in TCRdb shows in-frame clones only, minus some. Here the sample spans some 180,000 clones, 87% being singletons. This chain uses TRBV19 with TRBJ2-5; 9 bases agree with TRBD2. Input material: PBMCs. The sequence was collected from a girl under three years old in good health and CMV-seronegative. CDR3 in DNA: TGTGCCAGTAGTATAGATAAGACTAGCGGACACCAAGAGACCCAGTACTTC. It translates to CASSIDKTSGHQETQYF.